The table lists the clone carrying this TCR beta chain with a count of one. Its antigen is undetermined. Healthy individuals who donated bone marrow served as the donors. This sample is part of a study of cytomegalovirus exposure and HLA in healthy donors. V lost 5 bases and J lost 3, with 8 bases in between. The germline CDR1 and CDR2 sequences are MNHNS and SASEGT. The CDR3 loop spans 12 amino acids. Overall study findings and caveats: In vitro data verified a few CMV-associated chains as specific for CMV antigens. Indistinguishable V segments, including TRBV6-2 and TRBV6-3, were excluded.

PCR primers comprised 60 Vbeta and 13 Jbeta primers. TCRdb's copy holds only in-frame clones and misses some; the assay was immunoSEQ multiplex PCR. Counted here are around 110,000 clones, around 72% occurring once; the ten biggest clones make up about 15%. The source of this sequence is a woman aged 35 to 49 in good health and CMV-seropositive. The J gene is TRBJ2-7, the V gene TRBV6-1, with D hard to call. Sequencing used PBMCs. The CDR3 sequence: CASSLLFYEQYF. CDR3 sequence (DNA): TGTGCCAGCAGTCTTCTTTTCTACGAGCAGTACTTC.